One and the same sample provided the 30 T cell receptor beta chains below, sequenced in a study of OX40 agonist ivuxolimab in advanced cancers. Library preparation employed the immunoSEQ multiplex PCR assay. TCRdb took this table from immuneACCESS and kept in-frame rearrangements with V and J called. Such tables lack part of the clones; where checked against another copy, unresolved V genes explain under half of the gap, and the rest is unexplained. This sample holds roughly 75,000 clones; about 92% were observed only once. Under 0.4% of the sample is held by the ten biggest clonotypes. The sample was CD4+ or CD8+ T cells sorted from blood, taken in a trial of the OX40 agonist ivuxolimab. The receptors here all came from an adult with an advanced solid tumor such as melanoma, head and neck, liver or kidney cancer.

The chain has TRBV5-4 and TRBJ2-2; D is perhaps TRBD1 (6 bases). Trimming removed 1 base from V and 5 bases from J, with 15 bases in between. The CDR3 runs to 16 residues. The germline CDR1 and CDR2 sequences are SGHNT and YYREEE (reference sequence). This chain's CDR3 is CASSLMSRGQTGELFF. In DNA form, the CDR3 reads TGTGCCAGCAGCTTGATGAGCAGGGGCCAGACCGGGGAGCTGTTTTTT.

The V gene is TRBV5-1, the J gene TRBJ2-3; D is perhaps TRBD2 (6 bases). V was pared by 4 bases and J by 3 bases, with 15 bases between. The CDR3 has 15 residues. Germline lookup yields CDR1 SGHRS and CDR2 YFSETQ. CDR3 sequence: CASSGLGDLTDTQYF. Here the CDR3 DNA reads TGCGCCAGCAGCGGTCTTGGGGACTTAACAGATACGCAGTATTTT. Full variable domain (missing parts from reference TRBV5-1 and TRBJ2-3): KAGVTQTPRYLIKTRGQQVTLSCSPISGHRSVSWYQQTPGQGLQFLFEYFSETQRNKGNFPGRFSGRQFSNSRSEMNVSTLELGDSALYLCASSGLGDLTDTQYFGPGTRLTVL.

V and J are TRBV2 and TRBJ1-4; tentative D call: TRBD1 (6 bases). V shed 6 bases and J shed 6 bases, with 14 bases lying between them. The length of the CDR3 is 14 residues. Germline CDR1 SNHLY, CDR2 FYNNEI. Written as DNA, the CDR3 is TGTGCCAGCAGGGACAGCCGGCCCGATGAAAAACTGTTTTTT. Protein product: CASRDSRPDEKLFF.

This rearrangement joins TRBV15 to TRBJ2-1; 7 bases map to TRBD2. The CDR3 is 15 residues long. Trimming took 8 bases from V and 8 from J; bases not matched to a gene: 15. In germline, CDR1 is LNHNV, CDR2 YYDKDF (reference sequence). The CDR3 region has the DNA TGTGCCACCTCCCGGTGGGGCGGGAGTCGGGATGAGCAGTTCTTC. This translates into CATSRWGGSRDEQFF. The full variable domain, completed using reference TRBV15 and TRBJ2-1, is DAMVIQNPRYQVTQFGKPVTLSCSQTLNHNVMYWYQQKSSQAPKLLFHYYDKDFNNEADTPDNFQSRRPNTSFCFLDIRSPGLGDTAMYLCATSRWGGSRDEQFFGPGTRLTVL.

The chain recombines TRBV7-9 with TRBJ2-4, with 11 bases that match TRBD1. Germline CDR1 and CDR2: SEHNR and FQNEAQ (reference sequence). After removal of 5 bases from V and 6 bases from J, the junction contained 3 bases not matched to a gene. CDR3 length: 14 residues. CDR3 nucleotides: TGTGCCAGCAGCCGGGACAGGGGGGCAAACATTCAGTACTTC. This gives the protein CASSRDRGANIQYF.

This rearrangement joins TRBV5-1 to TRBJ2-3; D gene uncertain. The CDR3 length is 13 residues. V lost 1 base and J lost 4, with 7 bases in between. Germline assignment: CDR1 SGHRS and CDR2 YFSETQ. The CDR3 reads CASSLIGPDTQYF. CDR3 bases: TGCGCCAGCAGCTTGATTGGCCCAGATACGCAGTATTTT.

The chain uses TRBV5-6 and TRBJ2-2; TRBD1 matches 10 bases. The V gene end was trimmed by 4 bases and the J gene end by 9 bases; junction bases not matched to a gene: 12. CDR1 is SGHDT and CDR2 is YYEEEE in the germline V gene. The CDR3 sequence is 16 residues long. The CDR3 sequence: CASSRYGQGGFRELFF. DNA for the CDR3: TGTGCCAGCAGCCGATACGGACAGGGGGGGTTCCGGGAGCTGTTTTTT.

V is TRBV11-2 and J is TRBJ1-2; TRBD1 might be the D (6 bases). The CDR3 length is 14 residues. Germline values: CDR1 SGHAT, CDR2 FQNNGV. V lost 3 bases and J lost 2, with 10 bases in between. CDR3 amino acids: CASSLVGGNYGYTF. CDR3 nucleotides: TGTGCCAGCAGCTTGGTAGGGGGGAACTATGGCTACACCTTC. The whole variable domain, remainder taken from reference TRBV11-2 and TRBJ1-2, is EAGVAQSPRYKIIEKRQSVAFWCNPISGHATLYWYQQILGQGPKLLIQFQNNGVVDDSQLPKDRFSAERLKGVDSTLKIQPAKLEDSAVYLCASSLVGGNYGYTFGSGTRLTVV.

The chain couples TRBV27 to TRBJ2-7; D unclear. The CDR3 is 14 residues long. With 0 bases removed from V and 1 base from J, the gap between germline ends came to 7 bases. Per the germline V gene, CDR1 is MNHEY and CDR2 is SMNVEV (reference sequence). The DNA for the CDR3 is TGTGCCAGCAGTTTATCGCCTCATTCCTACGAGCAGTACTTC. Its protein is CASSLSPHSYEQYF.

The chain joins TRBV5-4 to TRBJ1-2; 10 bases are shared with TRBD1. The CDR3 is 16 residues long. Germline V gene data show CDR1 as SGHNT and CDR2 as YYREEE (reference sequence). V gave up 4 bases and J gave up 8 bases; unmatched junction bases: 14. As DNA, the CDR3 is TGTGCCAGCAGCCAGACCGGGACAGGGGATTTGAGGGGCTACACCTTC. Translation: CASSQTGTGDLRGYTF.

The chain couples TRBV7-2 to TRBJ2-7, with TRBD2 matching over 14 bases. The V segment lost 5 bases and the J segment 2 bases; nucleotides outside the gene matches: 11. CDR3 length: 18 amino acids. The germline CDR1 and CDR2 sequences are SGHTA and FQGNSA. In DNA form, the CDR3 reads TGTGCCAGCAGCCCAGGGACTAGCGGGGGCGGACCACCCTACGAGCAGTACTTC. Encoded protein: CASSPGTSGGGPPYEQYF.

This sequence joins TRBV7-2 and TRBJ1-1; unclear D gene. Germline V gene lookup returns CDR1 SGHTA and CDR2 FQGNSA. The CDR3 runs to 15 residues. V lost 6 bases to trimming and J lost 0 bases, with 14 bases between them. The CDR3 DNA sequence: TGTGCCAGCAGTTTTAAAGTGGGGATGAACACTGAAGCTTTCTTT. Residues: CASSFKVGMNTEAFF.

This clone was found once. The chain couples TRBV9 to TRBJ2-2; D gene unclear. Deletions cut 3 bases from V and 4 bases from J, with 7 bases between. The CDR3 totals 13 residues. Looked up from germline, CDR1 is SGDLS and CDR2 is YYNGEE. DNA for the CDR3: TGTGCCAGCAGCGCCCAAGGCACCGGGGAGCTGTTTTTT. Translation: CASSAQGTGELFF.

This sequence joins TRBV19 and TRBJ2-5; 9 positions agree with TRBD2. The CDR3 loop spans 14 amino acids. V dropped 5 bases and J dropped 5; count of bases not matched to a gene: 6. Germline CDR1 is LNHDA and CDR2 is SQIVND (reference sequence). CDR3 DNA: TGTGCCAGTAGTGCTCTAGCGGGGCAGGAGACCCAGTACTTC. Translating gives CASSALAGQETQYF.

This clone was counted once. This CDR3 is CASSVANSRSYGYTF. The CDR3 bases are TGTGCCAGCAGCGTAGCTAACAGCCGGTCCTATGGCTACACCTTC. The rearrangement joins TRBV9 to TRBJ1-2; D call uncertain. CDR3 length: 15 amino acids. V lost 0 bases, J lost 4 bases, and 13 bases lay in between. Germline values: CDR1 SGDLS, CDR2 YYNGEE.

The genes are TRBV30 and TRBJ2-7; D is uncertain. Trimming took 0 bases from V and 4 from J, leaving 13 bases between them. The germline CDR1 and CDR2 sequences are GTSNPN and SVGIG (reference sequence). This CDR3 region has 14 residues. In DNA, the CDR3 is TGTGCCTGGAGTGTACTATCAGAGTCATACGAGCAGTACTTC. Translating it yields CAWSVLSESYEQYF. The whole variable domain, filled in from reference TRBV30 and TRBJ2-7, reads SQTIHQWPATLVQPVGSPLSLECTVEGTSNPNLYWYRQAAGRGLQLLFYSVGIGQISSEVPQNLSASRPQDRQFILSSKKLLLSDSGFYLCAWSVLSESYEQYFGPGTRLTVT.

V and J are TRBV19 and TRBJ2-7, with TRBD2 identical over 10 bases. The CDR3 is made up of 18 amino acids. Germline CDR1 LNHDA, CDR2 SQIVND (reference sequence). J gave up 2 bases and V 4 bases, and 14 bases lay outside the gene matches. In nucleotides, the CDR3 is TGTGCCAGTAGTACCCGGTCGGTTAGCGGGGGGCCCGCCTACGAGCAGTACTTC. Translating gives CASSTRSVSGGPAYEQYF.

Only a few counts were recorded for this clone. This chain's CDR3 is CASSFGTYNEQFF. As DNA, the CDR3 is TGCGCCAGCAGCTTCGGGACTTACAATGAGCAGTTCTTC. The chain employs TRBV5-1 and TRBJ2-1, with D possibly matching TRBD2 (6 bases). Germline values: CDR1 SGHRS, CDR2 YFSETQ. V lost 2 bases and J lost 4, with 7 bases in between. The CDR3 sequence is 13 residues long.

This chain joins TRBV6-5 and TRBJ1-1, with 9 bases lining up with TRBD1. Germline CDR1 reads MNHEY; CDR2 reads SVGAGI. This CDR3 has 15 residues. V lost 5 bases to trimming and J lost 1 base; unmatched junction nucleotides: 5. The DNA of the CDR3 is TGTGCCAGCAGTCCTGGACAGGGGACGAACACTGAAGCTTTCTTT. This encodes CASSPGQGTNTEAFF.

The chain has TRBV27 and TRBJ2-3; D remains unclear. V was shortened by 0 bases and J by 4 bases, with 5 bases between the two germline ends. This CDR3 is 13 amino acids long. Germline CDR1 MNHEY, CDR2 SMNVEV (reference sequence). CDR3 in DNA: TGTGCCAGCAGTTTATCAGACGCAGATACGCAGTATTTT. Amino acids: CASSLSDADTQYF.

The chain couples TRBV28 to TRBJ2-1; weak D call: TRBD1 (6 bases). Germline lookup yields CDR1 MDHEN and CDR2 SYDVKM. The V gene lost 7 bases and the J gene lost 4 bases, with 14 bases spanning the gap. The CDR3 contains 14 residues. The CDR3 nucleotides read TGTGCCAGCAATGTGGTGGGGGCTTACAATGAGCAGTTCTTC. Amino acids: CASNVVGAYNEQFF.

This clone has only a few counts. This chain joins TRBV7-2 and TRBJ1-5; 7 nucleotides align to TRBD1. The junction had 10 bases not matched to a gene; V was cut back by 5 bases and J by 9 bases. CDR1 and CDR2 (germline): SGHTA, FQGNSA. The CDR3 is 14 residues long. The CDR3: CASSIGTAARPQHF. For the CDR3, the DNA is TGTGCCAGCAGCATTGGGACAGCCGCTAGGCCCCAGCATTTT.

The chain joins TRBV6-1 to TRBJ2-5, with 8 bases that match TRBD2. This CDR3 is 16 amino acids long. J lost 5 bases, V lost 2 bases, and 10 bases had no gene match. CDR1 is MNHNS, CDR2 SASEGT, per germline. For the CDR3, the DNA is TGTGCCAGCAGTGAATCGGGGGCGGGAGGCTGGGAGACCCAGTACTTC. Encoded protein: CASSESGAGGWETQYF.

The CDR3 here is CARAGLSSGNTIYF. DNA for the CDR3: TGTGCCAGGGCAGGACTTAGCTCTGGAAACACCATATATTTT. V usage is TRBV28 and J usage is TRBJ1-3; no definite D call. Germline V gene lookup returns CDR1 MDHEN and CDR2 SYDVKM. The CDR3 has 14 residues. Trimming stripped 9 bases from V and 0 bases from J, with 12 bases between.

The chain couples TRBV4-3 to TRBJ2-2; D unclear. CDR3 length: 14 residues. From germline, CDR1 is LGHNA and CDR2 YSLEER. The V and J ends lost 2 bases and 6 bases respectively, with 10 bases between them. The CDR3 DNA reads TGCGCCAGCAGCCAATCCCGGTTTCCCGGGGAGCTGTTTTTT. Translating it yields CASSQSRFPGELFF.

As DNA, the CDR3 is TGTGCCAGCAGGGGGACACAATCCTACGAGCAGTACTTC. Protein sequence: CASRGTQSYEQYF. The V and J genes are TRBV6-1 and TRBJ2-5; TRBD1 might be the D (6 bases). The DNA end is more similar to TRBJ2-7, so the J call may be wrong. Germline V gene lookup returns CDR1 MNHNS and CDR2 SASEGT. The CDR3 is 13 residues long.

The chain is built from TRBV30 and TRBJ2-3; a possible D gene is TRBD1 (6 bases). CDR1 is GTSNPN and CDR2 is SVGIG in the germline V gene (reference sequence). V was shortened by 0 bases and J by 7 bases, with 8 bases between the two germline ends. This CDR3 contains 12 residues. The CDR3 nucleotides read TGTGCCTGGAGTGTAAGGGGGAATACGCAGTATTTT. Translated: CAWSVRGNTQYF.

The CDR3 loop is CATKWGSGNTIYF. The CDR3 region has the DNA TGTGCTACGAAGTGGGGGTCTGGAAACACCATATATTTT. This sequence joins TRBV28 and TRBJ1-3; D might be TRBD1 (5 bases). CDR1 is MDHEN and CDR2 is SYDVKM in the germline V gene. CDR3 length: 13 amino acids.

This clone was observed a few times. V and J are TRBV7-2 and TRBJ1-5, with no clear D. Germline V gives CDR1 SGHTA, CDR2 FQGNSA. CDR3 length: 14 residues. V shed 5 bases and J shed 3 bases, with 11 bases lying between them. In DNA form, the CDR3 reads TGTGCCAGCAGCACGGACGGCAACAATCAGCCCCAGCATTTT. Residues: CASSTDGNNQPQHF.

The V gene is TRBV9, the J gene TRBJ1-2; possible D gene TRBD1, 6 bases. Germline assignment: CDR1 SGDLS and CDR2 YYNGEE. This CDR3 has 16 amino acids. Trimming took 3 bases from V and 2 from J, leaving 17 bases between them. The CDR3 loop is CASSATGRGGNYGYTF. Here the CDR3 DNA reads TGTGCCAGCAGCGCCACCGGGAGAGGGGGAAACTATGGCTACACCTTC.